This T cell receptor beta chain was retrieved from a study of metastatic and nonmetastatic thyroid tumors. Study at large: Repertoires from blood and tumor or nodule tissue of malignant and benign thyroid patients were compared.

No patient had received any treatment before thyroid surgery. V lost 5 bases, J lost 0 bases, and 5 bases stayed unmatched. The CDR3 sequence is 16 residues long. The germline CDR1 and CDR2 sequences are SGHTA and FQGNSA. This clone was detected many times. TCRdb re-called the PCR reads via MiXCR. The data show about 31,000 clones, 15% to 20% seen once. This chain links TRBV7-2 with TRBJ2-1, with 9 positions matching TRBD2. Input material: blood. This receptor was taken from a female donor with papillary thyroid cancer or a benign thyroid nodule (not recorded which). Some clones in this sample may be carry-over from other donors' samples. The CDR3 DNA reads TGTGCCAGCAGCCAAGGTAGCGGGAGCTCCTACAATGAGCAGTTCTTC. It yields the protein CASSQGSGSSYNEQFF.